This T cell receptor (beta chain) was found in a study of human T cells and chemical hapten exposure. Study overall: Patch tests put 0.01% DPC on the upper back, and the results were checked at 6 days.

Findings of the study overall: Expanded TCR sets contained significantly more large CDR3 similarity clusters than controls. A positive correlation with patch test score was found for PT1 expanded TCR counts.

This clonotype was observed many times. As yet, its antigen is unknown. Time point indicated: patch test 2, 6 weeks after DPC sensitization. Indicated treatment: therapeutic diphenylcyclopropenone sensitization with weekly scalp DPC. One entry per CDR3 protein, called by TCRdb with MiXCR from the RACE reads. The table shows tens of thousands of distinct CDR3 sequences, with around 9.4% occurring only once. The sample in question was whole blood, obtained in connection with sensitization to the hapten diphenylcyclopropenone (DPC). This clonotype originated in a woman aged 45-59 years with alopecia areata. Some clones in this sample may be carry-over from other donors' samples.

The CDR3 here is CSATTGIGRGYGYTF. For the CDR3, the DNA is TGCAGTGCAACCACAGGGATCGGCCGTGGCTATGGCTACACCTTC. This chain uses TRBV20-1 with TRBJ1-2, with D maybe TRBD1 (6 bases). The length of the CDR3 is 15 residues. Germline V gives CDR1 DFQATT, CDR2 SNEGSKA (reference sequence). V was pared by 6 bases and J by 4 bases, with 21 bases between.